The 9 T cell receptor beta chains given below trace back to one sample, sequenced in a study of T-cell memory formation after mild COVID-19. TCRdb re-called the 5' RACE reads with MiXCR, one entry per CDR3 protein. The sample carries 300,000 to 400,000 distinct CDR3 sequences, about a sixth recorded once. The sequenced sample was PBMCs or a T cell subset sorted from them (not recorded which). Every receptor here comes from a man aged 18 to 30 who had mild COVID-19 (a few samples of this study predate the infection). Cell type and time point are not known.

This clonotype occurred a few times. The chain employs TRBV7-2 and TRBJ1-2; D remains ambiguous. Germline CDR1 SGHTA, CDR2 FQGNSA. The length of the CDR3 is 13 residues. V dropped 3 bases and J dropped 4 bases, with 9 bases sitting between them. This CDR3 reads CASSFNPSYGYTF. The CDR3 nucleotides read TGTGCCAGCAGCTTTAACCCGTCCTATGGCTACACCTTC.

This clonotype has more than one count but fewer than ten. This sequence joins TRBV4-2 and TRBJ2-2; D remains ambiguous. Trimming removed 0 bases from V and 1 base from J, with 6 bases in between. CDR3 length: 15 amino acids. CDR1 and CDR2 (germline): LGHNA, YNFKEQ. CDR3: CASSQDGQNTGELFF. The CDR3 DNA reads TGTGCCAGCAGCCAAGATGGGCAGAACACCGGGGAGCTGTTTTTT.

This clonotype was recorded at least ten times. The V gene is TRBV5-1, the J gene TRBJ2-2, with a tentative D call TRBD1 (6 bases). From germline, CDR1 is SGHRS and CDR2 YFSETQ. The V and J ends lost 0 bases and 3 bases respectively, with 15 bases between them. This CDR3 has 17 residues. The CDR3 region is CASSLAQGQLDTGELFF. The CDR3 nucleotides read TGCGCCAGCAGCTTGGCCCAGGGGCAGCTAGACACCGGGGAGCTGTTTTTT.

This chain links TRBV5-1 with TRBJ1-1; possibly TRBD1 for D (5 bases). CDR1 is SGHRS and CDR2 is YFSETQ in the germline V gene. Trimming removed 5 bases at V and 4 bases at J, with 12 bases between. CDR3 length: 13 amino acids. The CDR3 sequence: CASRPPGGTEAFF. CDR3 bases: TGCGCCAGCAGACCCCCGGGGGGCACTGAAGCTTTCTTT.

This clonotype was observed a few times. CDR3 residues: CASSPRASYTF. The CDR3 DNA reads TGTGCCAGCAGCCCTAGGGCGAGCTACACCTTC. The chain links TRBV7-9 to TRBJ1-2; the D is unclear. CDR3 size: 11 residues. Germline CDR1 SEHNR, CDR2 FQNEAQ (reference sequence). V was cut by 5 bases and J by 9 bases, with 10 bases left in between.

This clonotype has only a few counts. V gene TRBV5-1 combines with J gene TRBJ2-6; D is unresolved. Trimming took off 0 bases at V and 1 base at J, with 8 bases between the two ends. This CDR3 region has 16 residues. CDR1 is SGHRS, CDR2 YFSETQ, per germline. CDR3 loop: CASSLGSISGANVLTF. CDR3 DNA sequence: TGCGCCAGCAGCTTGGGGAGTATATCTGGGGCCAACGTCCTGACTTTC.

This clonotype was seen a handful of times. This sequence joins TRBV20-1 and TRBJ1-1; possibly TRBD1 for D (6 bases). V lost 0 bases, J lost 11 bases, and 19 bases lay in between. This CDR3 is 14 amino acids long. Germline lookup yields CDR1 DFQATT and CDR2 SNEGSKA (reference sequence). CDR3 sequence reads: CSARDTGFLSRAFF. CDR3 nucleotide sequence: TGCAGTGCTAGAGACACAGGGTTCCTGTCCCGGGCTTTCTTT.

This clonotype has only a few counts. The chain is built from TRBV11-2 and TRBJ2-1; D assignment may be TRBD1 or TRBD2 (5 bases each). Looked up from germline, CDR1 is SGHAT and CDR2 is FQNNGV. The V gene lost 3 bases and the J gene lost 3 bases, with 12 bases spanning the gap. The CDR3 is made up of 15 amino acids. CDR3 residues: CASSFGTPIYNEQFF. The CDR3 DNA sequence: TGTGCCAGCAGCTTCGGGACCCCGATCTACAATGAGCAGTTCTTC.

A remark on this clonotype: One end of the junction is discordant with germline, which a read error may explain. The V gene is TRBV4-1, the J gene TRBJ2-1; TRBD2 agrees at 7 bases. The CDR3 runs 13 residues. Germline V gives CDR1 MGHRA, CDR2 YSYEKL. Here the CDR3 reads CASNRPGTNERFF. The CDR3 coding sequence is TGCGCCAGCAACCGGCCGGGGACTAATGAGCGGTTCTTC.